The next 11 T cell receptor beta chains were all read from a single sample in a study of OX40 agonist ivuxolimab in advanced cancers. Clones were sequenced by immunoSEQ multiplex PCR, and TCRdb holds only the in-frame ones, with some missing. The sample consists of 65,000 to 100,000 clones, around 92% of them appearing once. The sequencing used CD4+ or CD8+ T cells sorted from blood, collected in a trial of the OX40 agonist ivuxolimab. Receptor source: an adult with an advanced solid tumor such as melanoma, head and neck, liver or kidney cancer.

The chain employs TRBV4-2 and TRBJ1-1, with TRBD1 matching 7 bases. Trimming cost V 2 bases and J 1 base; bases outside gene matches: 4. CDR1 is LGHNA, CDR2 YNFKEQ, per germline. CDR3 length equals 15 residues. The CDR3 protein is CASSQIQGTNTEAFF. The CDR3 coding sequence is TGTGCCAGCAGCCAAATACAGGGGACGAACACTGAAGCTTTCTTT.

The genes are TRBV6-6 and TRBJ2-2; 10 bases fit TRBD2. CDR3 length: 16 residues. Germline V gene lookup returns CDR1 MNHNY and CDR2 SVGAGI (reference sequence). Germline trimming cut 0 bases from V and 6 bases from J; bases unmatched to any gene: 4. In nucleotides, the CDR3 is TGTGCCAGCAGTTACTCGAGACTAGCGGGTGCCGGGGAGCTGTTTTTT. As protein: CASSYSRLAGAGELFF.

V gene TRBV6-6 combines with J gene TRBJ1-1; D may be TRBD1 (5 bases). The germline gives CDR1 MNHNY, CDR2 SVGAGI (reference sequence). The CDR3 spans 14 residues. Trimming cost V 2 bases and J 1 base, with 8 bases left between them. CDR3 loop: CASSYGGGNTEAFF. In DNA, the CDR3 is TGTGCCAGCAGTTACGGGGGGGGGAACACTGAAGCTTTCTTT.

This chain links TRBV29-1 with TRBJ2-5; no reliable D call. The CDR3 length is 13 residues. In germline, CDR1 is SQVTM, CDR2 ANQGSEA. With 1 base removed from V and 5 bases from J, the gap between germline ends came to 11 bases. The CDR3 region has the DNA TGCAGCGTTGAAGTGATCGTCGGGGAGACCCAGTACTTC. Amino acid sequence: CSVEVIVGETQYF.

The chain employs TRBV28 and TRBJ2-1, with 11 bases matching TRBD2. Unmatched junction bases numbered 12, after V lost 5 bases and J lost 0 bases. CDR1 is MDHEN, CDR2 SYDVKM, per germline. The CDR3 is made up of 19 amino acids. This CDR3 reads CASSPTGLAGRVSYNEQFF. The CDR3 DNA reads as TGTGCCAGCAGTCCTACTGGACTAGCGGGTCGAGTCTCCTACAATGAGCAGTTCTTC.

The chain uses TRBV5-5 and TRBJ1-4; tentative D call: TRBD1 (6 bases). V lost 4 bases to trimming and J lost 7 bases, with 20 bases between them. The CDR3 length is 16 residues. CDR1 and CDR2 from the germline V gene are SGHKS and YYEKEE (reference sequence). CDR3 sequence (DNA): TGTGCCAGCAGCGTAGGACAGACGGTGGGAGGTGAAAAACTGTTTTTT. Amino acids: CASSVGQTVGGEKLFF. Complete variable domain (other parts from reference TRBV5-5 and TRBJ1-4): DAGVTQSPTHLIKTRGQQVTLRCSPISGHKSVSWYQQVLGQGPQFIFQYYEKEERGRGNFPDRFSARQFPNYSSELNVNALLLGDSALYLCASSVGQTVGGEKLFFGSGTQLSVL.

In DNA, the CDR3 is TGTGCCAGCAGTATGGGGACAGGGAGAGATCAGCCCCAGCATTTT. Translated, it gives CASSMGTGRDQPQHF. The V call is TRBV28, the J call TRBJ1-5, with 9 bases matching TRBD1. Per germline, CDR1 MDHEN and CDR2 SYDVKM. V shed 5 bases and J 5 bases; nucleotides not matched to a gene: 7. The CDR3 has 15 amino acids.

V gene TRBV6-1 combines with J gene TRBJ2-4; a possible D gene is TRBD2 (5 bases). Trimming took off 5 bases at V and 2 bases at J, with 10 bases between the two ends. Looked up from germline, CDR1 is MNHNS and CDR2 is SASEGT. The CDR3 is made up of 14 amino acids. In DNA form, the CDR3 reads TGTGCCAGCAGTCACCGGGAAACCAAAAACATTCAGTACTTC. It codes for CASSHRETKNIQYF.

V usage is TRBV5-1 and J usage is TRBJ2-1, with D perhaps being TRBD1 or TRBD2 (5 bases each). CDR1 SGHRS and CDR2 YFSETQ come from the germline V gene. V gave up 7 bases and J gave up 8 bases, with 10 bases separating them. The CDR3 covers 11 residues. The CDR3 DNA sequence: TGCGCCAGCCGCCGAGGGGATGAGCAGTTCTTC. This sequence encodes CASRRGDEQFF.

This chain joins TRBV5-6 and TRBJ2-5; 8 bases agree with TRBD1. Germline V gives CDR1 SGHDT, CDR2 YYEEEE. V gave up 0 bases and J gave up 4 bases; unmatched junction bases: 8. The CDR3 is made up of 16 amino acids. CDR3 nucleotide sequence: TGTGCCAGCAGCTTGGGGACAGGGCGCGTTCGAGAGACCCAGTACTTC. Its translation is CASSLGTGRVRETQYF.

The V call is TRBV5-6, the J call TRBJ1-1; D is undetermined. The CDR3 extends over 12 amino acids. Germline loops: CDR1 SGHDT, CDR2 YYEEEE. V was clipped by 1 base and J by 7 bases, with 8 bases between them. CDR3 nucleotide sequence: TGTGCCAGCAGCTTGACTGGGAGTGAAGCTTTCTTT. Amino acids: CASSLTGSEAFF.